Presented here are 27 T cell receptor beta chains from one specimen sequenced in a study of shared clonotypes between healthy human individuals (dated by TCRdb to 2020 to 2021). Library construction relied on the immunoSEQ multiplex PCR assay. TCRdb took over this immuneACCESS table, retaining in-frame rearrangements with V and J assigned. Such tables are incomplete; in checked studies, under half of the missing clones stem from an unresolved V gene, and the remainder is unexplained. The sample contains about 2.3 million clones, 80% to 95% of them found a single time. The ten largest make up 0.39% of the sample. The source material was naive CD4+ T cells from PBMCs. The intended sense of this specimen's cell subset or site label: CD45RA+ positively selected. The receptors come from a man between 18 and 35 years old in good health. Some clones in this sample may be carry-over from other donors' samples.

The CDR3: CASGNSNTDTQYF. In nucleotides, the CDR3 is TGTGCCAGCGGCAACAGTAACACAGATACGCAGTATTTT. This sequence joins TRBV28 and TRBJ2-3; D gene ambiguous. CDR3 length equals 13 residues. The ends were cut back, 8 bases at V and 2 bases at J, with 11 bases in the middle. CDR1 is MDHEN, CDR2 SYDVKM, per germline. The variable domain in full, with the rest retrieved from reference TRBV28 and TRBJ2-3, is DVKVTQSSRYLVKRTGEKVFLECVQDMDHENMFWYRQDPGLGLRLIYFSYDVKMKEKGDIPEGYSVSREKKERFSLILESASTNQTSMYLCASGNSNTDTQYFGPGTRLTVL.

This clone showed up just once. The chain links TRBV29-1 to TRBJ1-1; TRBD1 agrees at 7 bases. Germline V gene data show CDR1 as SQVTM and CDR2 as ANQGSEA. The CDR3 has 15 amino acids. J lost 3 bases, V lost 3 bases, and 10 bases had no gene match. This CDR3 is CSVEERVTGDTEAFF. The DNA of the CDR3 is TGCAGCGTTGAGGAACGAGTAACAGGGGACACTGAAGCTTTCTTT.

The chain uses TRBV7-2 and TRBJ2-3; 7 bases match TRBD2. Germline V gives CDR1 SGHTA, CDR2 FQGNSA. With 5 bases clipped from V and 6 bases from J, the junction kept 11 bases outside the gene matches. The CDR3 sequence is 15 residues long. CDR3 sequence (DNA): TGTGCCAGCAGCGCCAGACTAGCAGGGTCCGATACGCAGTATTTT. Translation gives CASSARLAGSDTQYF.

The V call is TRBV28, the J call TRBJ2-7; D ambiguous. Trimming removed 5 bases from V and 7 bases from J, with 12 bases in between. The CDR3 contains 12 residues. Looked up from germline, CDR1 is MDHEN and CDR2 is SYDVKM. CDR3 sequence: CASSPPTREQYF. The DNA of the CDR3 is TGTGCCAGCAGTCCCCCCACAAGGGAGCAGTACTTC.

The chain has TRBV29-1 and TRBJ1-5; TRBD1 might be the D (5 bases). Germline CDR1 and CDR2: SQVTM and ANQGSEA. The V gene lost 7 bases and the J gene lost 4 bases, with 11 bases spanning the gap. The CDR3 spans 12 residues. This CDR3 reads CSAGALNQPQHF. The DNA of the CDR3 is TGCAGCGCCGGGGCGCTGAATCAGCCCCAGCATTTT.

The V call is TRBV27, the J call TRBJ2-7; no definite D call. Trimming cost V 3 bases and J 5 bases, with 14 bases left between them. The CDR3 is 14 residues long. Germline lookup yields CDR1 MNHEY and CDR2 SMNVEV (reference sequence). The CDR3, as DNA: TGTGCCAGCAGTTTTTCGAGGATAGAGGACGAGCAGTACTTC. It yields the protein CASSFSRIEDEQYF.

This clone was detected once. V and J are TRBV2 and TRBJ1-5; no definite D call. V was trimmed by 0 bases and J by 7 bases, leaving 10 bases between them. Germline V gene data show CDR1 as SNHLY and CDR2 as FYNNEI. The CDR3 sequence is 14 residues long. CDR3 DNA: TGTGCCAGCAGTGAAGCCGGGAAGGAGCAGCCCCAGCATTTT. Amino acid sequence: CASSEAGKEQPQHF.

The rearrangement uses TRBV11-3 and TRBJ2-1; 13 nucleotides match TRBD2. The germline V gene encodes CDR1 SGHNT and CDR2 YENEEA. This CDR3 is built from 15 residues. V lost 5 bases, J lost 8 bases, and 6 bases stayed unmatched. CDR3 region: CASSRGTSGIDEQFF. The CDR3 DNA reads as TGTGCCAGCAGCAGAGGGACTAGCGGGATTGATGAGCAGTTCTTC.

J is TRBJ1-5 and V is TRBV5-5; 8 nucleotides line up with TRBD1. CDR1 and CDR2 (germline): SGHKS, YYEKEE (reference sequence). J gave up 5 bases and V 4 bases, and 8 bases lay outside the gene matches. This CDR3 comprises 15 residues. This CDR3 is CASSPLRTGHQPQHF. In nucleotides, the CDR3 is TGTGCCAGCAGCCCGCTCCGGACAGGGCATCAGCCCCAGCATTTT.

V gene TRBV28 combines with J gene TRBJ2-7; 9 bases agree with TRBD1. Losses at the gene ends were 5 bases for V and 9 bases for J; bases not matched to a gene: 11. The CDR3 length is 14 residues. The germline CDR1 and CDR2 sequences are MDHEN and SYDVKM. The CDR3 sequence is CASSPPPGQGAQYF. In nucleotides, the CDR3 is TGTGCCAGCAGTCCCCCCCCGGGACAGGGTGCGCAGTACTTC.

V is TRBV5-1 and J is TRBJ1-4; D is unclear. The CDR3 runs to 15 residues. Trimming left V 0 bases short and J 0 bases short, with 6 bases between. The germline gives CDR1 SGHRS, CDR2 YFSETQ. This chain's CDR3 is CASSLGWTTNEKLFF. The CDR3 DNA follows: TGCGCCAGCAGCTTGGGTTGGACAACTAATGAAAAACTGTTTTTT.

This chain joins TRBV11-3 and TRBJ1-5; perhaps TRBD1 as D (5 bases). Germline values: CDR1 SGHNT, CDR2 YENEEA. This CDR3 is 15 amino acids long. Trimming took off 0 bases at V and 6 bases at J, with 12 bases between the two ends. CDR3 coding DNA: TGTGCCAGCAGCTTAGACGGGACTGCGGGTCAGCCCCAGCATTTT. This gives the protein CASSLDGTAGQPQHF.

J is TRBJ2-5 and V is TRBV6-1; 7 bases line up with TRBD1. V dropped 6 bases and J dropped 4; count of bases not matched to a gene: 8. Germline assignment: CDR1 MNHNS and CDR2 SASEGT. The CDR3 has 14 amino acids. The CDR3 bases are TGTGCCAGCAGACCAGACAGGGTGAGAGAGACCCAGTACTTC. Protein product: CASRPDRVRETQYF.

The J gene is TRBJ2-1, the V gene TRBV5-1, with D unresolved. The CDR3 totals 14 residues. Trimming took off 3 bases at V and 4 bases at J, with 11 bases between the two ends. Germline V CDR1 and CDR2: SGHRS, YFSETQ. In DNA, the CDR3 is TGCGCCAGCAGCTGGTCGGGCGGATACAATGAGCAGTTCTTC. This encodes CASSWSGGYNEQFF.

The chain has TRBV11-2 and TRBJ2-5, with a weak D call TRBD1 (7 bases). The V gene's germline CDR1 is SGHAT and CDR2 FQNNGV. The ends were cut back, 5 bases at V and 4 bases at J, with 17 bases in the middle. CDR3 length equals 15 residues. CDR3 amino acids: CASSPRQGGGETQYF. In DNA, the CDR3 is TGTGCCAGCAGCCCCCGACAGGGAGGAGGAGAGACCCAGTACTTC.

The rearrangement links TRBV28 to TRBJ2-7; no firm D call. Deletions cut 1 base from V and 0 bases from J, with 7 bases between. Germline V CDR1 and CDR2: MDHEN, SYDVKM. The CDR3 loop spans 14 amino acids. The CDR3 sequence: CASSLSSPSYEQYF. Here the CDR3 DNA reads TGTGCCAGCAGTTTATCCAGCCCCTCCTACGAGCAGTACTTC.

Comment on this clone: Distinct nucleotide sequences in the sample also encode this CDR3. This chain links TRBV7-2 with TRBJ1-2; 7 bases are shared with TRBD1. Germline loops: CDR1 SGHTA, CDR2 FQGNSA. V dropped 2 bases and J dropped 5; count of bases not matched to a gene: 5. CDR3 length: 14 amino acids. The CDR3 sequence: CASSLLGTDYGYTF. The CDR3 nucleotides read TGTGCCAGCAGCTTACTAGGGACAGATTATGGCTACACCTTC.

The chain couples TRBV5-1 to TRBJ2-7, with D possibly being TRBD1 (8 bases). Germline CDR1 reads SGHRS; CDR2 reads YFSETQ. The germline V and J ends were trimmed by 4 bases and 2 bases, with 16 bases remaining between them. The CDR3 totals 15 residues. This CDR3 reads CASSPGGGQAYEQYF. CDR3 nucleotide sequence: TGCGCCAGCAGCCCGGGCGGGGGACAGGCCTACGAGCAGTACTTC.

This chain joins TRBV11-3 and TRBJ1-1, with 10 nucleotides matching TRBD1. This CDR3 has 15 residues. Germline trimming cut 4 bases from V and 7 bases from J; bases unmatched to any gene: 9. The V gene's germline CDR1 is SGHNT and CDR2 YENEEA. This chain's CDR3 is CASSSETGGRGEAFF. In DNA, the CDR3 is TGTGCCAGCAGCTCCGAGACAGGGGGCCGTGGTGAAGCTTTCTTT.

The rearrangement links TRBV28 to TRBJ2-3; D remains unclear. With 3 bases removed from V and 0 bases from J, the gap between germline ends came to 10 bases. The CDR3 is 15 residues long. Germline V gives CDR1 MDHEN, CDR2 SYDVKM. The CDR3 DNA sequence: TGTGCCAGCAGTTTGGGGTCCGCGAGCACAGATACGCAGTATTTT. As protein: CASSLGSASTDTQYF.

V gene TRBV5-4 combines with J gene TRBJ2-2; maybe TRBD1 (5 bases). V lost 1 base, J lost 0 bases, and 10 bases lay in between. The CDR3 is 16 amino acids. CDR1 is SGHNT, CDR2 YYREEE, per germline (reference sequence). CDR3 amino acids: CASSLRQNANTGELFF. CDR3 sequence (DNA): TGTGCCAGCAGCTTGCGACAGAATGCGAACACCGGGGAGCTGTTTTTT.

The chain has TRBV6-5 and TRBJ2-7; TRBD2 aligns across 7 bases. The J segment lost 2 bases and the V segment lost 8 bases, leaving 6 bases of the junction unmatched. The CDR3 has 13 amino acids. Germline CDR1 is MNHEY and CDR2 is SVGAGI. CDR3 nucleotides: TGTGCCAGCCTCTCTAGCGGAACCTACGAGCAGTACTTC. Its protein product is CASLSSGTYEQYF.

J is TRBJ2-7 and V is TRBV5-4; no clear D gene. Per germline, CDR1 SGHNT and CDR2 YYREEE (reference sequence). CDR3 length: 12 amino acids. V lost 0 bases and J lost 7, with 8 bases in between. CDR3: CASSLVGFEQYF. CDR3 DNA sequence: TGTGCCAGCAGCTTGGTCGGGTTTGAGCAGTACTTC.

The chain links TRBV28 to TRBJ2-3; TRBD1 matches at 8 bases. The CDR3 consists of 14 residues. Germline CDR1 reads MDHEN; CDR2 reads SYDVKM. Trimming at V came to 5 bases and at J to 6 bases, leaving 7 bases not matched to a gene. In nucleotides, the CDR3 is TGTGCCAGCAGTGAGGGACAGGCTTTGGATACGCAGTATTTT. Encoded protein: CASSEGQALDTQYF.

J is TRBJ2-3 and V is TRBV2, with D perhaps TRBD1 or TRBD2 (5 bases each). CDR3 length: 13 amino acids. Germline values: CDR1 SNHLY, CDR2 FYNNEI. V lost 4 bases and J 9 bases, leaving 14 bases between the germline ends. Here the CDR3 DNA reads TGTGCCAGCAGTGGGGGGTTTGGCGGCACGCAGTATTTT. This codes for CASSGGFGGTQYF. Drawing the rest from reference TRBV2 and TRBJ2-3, the complete variable domain is EPEVTQTPSHQVTQMGQEVILRCVPISNHLYFYWYRQILGQKVEFLVSFYNNEISEKSEIFDDQFSVERPDGSNFTLKIRSTKLEDSAMYFCASSGGFGGTQYFGPGTRLTVL.

This rearrangement joins TRBV18 to TRBJ1-2; D is unclear. CDR3 length equals 15 residues. Trimming shortened V by 6 bases and J by 4 bases, and 18 bases separated the two germline ends. Germline V gives CDR1 KGHSH, CDR2 LQKENI. CDR3 protein: CASSFGATVTYGYTF. DNA for the CDR3: TGTGCCAGCTCTTTCGGAGCGACGGTGACCTATGGCTACACCTTC.

This rearrangement joins TRBV15 to TRBJ1-1; D perhaps matches TRBD1 (5 bases). The CDR3 is made up of 13 amino acids. The germline V gene encodes CDR1 LNHNV and CDR2 YYDKDF (reference sequence). Trimming took 5 bases from V and 11 from J, leaving 18 bases between them. CDR3 in amino acids: CATSWSPPGVAFF. In DNA form, the CDR3 reads TGTGCCACCAGCTGGTCCCCCCCGGGGGTTGCTTTCTTT.